This T cell receptor (beta chain) was observed in a study of shared clonotypes between healthy human individuals. This CDR3 has 15 amino acids. CDR1 and CDR2 (germline): SGHNT, YYREEE (reference sequence). V gave up 1 base and J gave up 6 bases; unmatched junction bases: 7. Using immunoSEQ multiplex PCR, the repertoire was profiled, and TCRdb retains in-frame clones only, with some absent. This sample has a few million clones, with less than 95% found just once. Material: naive CD4+ T cells from PBMCs. Subset given: CD45RA+ positively selected. This receptor was identified in a young man in good health. Some clones in this sample may be carry-over from other donors' samples. The rearrangement uses TRBV5-4 and TRBJ2-1; 7 positions agree with TRBD2. The DNA for the CDR3 is TGTGCCAGCAGCTTGTCGTGGGAGGGAGGCAATGAGCAGTTCTTC. Translated: CASSLSWEGGNEQFF.